A selection of T cell receptor beta chains follows, all from one sample in a study of beta chain features in type 1 diabetes. The repertoire was sequenced with immunoSEQ multiplex PCR; TCRdb's copy has only in-frame clones and lacks some. Here the sample spans roughly 330,000 clones, roughly 14% being singletons. The sample taken for sequencing was naive CD4+ T cells from blood. These receptors were collected from a woman between 18 and 29 years old with type 1 diabetes. CDR3s include the opening cysteine and the closing phenylalanine or tryptophan. The order of the fields is clone size, J gene, D gene, V gene, CDR3 DNA, CDR3 protein. A D gene is named only where the DNA matches it firmly. Size values are once, few and many counts, or a class for expanded clones, and some rows have none.

>NA|TRBJ2-1|NA|TRBV28
TGTGCCAGCAGTTCCCAGGGCCCAGGAGGGGAGTTCTTC
CASSSQGPGGEFF
>NA|TRBJ2-2|TRBD1|TRBV23-1
TGCGCCAGCAGTCAATCGTGGCAGGGGGCCCCCGGGGAGCTGTTTTTT
CASSQSWQGAPGELFF
>NA|TRBJ1-5|NA|TRBV25-1
TGTGCCAGCAGCCTTTATAGCAATCAGCCCCAGCATTTT
CASSLYSNQPQHF
>NA|TRBJ1-2|TRBD1|TRBV28
TGTGCCAGCAGTTCCTTCATAGGGGGCAAGAACTATGGCTACACCTTC
CASSSFIGGKNYGYTF
>few|TRBJ2-2|NA|TRBV4-3
TGCGCCAGCAGCCAACCCGGGACTTCGCGGGAGCTGTTTTTT
CASSQPGTSRELFF
>few|TRBJ1-2|NA|TRBV21-1
TGTGCCAGCAGCAAAGCAGCAGGGACAGATGGCTACACCTTC
CASSKAAGTDGYTF
>few|TRBJ1-1|NA|TRBV30
TGTGCCTGGAATCCCGGGATGAACACTGAAGCTTTCTTT
CAWNPGMNTEAFF
>NA|TRBJ2-5|NA|TRBV7-9
TGTGCCAGCAGCTTAGGTCGTAGCGGTCTACAAGAGACCCAGTACTTC
CASSLGRSGLQETQYF
>NA|TRBJ2-2|NA|TRBV5-6
TGTGCCAGCAGCTTGGTAGGGGCGCGCAACACCGGGGAGCTGTTTTTT
CASSLVGARNTGELFF
>NA|TRBJ2-2|NA|TRBV18
TGTGCCAGCTCACCCATCGCGGTGCGGAACACCGGGGAGCTGTTTTTT
CASSPIAVRNTGELFF
>NA|TRBJ2-4|TRBD1|TRBV7-9
TGTGCCAGCAGCGCTGACCCCAGGGGGGCCAAAAACATTCAGTACTTC
CASSADPRGAKNIQYF
>few|TRBJ1-5|TRBD1|TRBV19
TGTGCCAGTAGTAGTCGGGACAGGGCCCACAATCAGCCCCAGCATTTT
CASSSRDRAHNQPQHF
>NA|TRBJ2-3|TRBD1|TRBV2
TGTGCCAGCAGTCTGGGACAGGGTACGCAGTATTTT
CASSLGQGTQYF
>NA|TRBJ2-1|NA|TRBV7-9
TGTGCCAGCACCCAGGACAGATATCTAAGCGGGCAGTTCTTC
CASTQDRYLSGQFF
>few|TRBJ2-5|NA|TRBV2
TGTGCCTACTCGTCGTTCCAAGAGACCCAGTACTTC
CAYSSFQETQYF
>few|TRBJ2-7|NA|TRBV28
TGTGCCAGCAGGGGGACGCGGGATTACGAGCAGTACTTC
CASRGTRDYEQYF
>few|TRBJ2-7|TRBD1|TRBV5-6
TGTGCCAGCAGCTTGGGGTTTCGGGACAGGGCCTACGAGCAGTACTTC
CASSLGFRDRAYEQYF
>NA|TRBJ1-1|TRBD1|TRBV25-1
TGTGCCAGCAGTTTCCAGGGGGCAACGGTTACTGAAGCTTTCTTT
CASSFQGATVTEAFF
>few|TRBJ2-1|TRBD2|TRBV5-1
TGCGCCAGCAGCTTGCCTAGCGGGAGGCACGCGAATGAGCAGTTCTTC
CASSLPSGRHANEQFF
>few|TRBJ2-2|NA|TRBV19
TGTGCCAGTAGCGAGGGGGTTACCGGGGAGCTGTTTTTT
CASSEGVTGELFF
>NA|TRBJ2-5|NA|TRBV29-1
TGCAGCGTTGCAAACCCGAGGGAGACCCAGTACTTC
CSVANPRETQYF
>NA|TRBJ1-1|NA|TRBV2
TGTGCCAGCAGTGGGGAGTCTGGCACTGAAGCTTTCTTT
CASSGESGTEAFF
>NA|TRBJ2-5|TRBD2|TRBV7-9
TGTGCCAGCAGCTTCCGACTAGCGGGAGTGAGGCGGGAGACCCAGTACTTC
CASSFRLAGVRRETQYF
>NA|TRBJ2-4|TRBD1|TRBV2
TGTGCCAGCAGTGGGGACAGGGACTACAAAAACATTCAGTACTTC
CASSGDRDYKNIQYF
>few|TRBJ2-6|NA|TRBV18
TGTGCCAGCTCACCGCGACAGCTCTCTGGGGCCAACGTCCTGACTTTC
CASSPRQLSGANVLTF
>NA|TRBJ2-5|NA|TRBV5-6
TGTGCCAGCAGCCCCGGGACGGGAGAAGAGACCCAGTACTTC
CASSPGTGEETQYF
>NA|TRBJ2-1|TRBD1|TRBV9
TGTGCCAGCACCGCACAGGGGGGACCCTACAATGAGCAGTTCTTC
CASTAQGGPYNEQFF
>NA|TRBJ2-1|TRBD1|TRBV7-2
TGTGCCAGCAGCACGGGACAGGGGGGGTACAATGAGCAGTTCTTC
CASSTGQGGYNEQFF
>few|TRBJ1-5|TRBD1|TRBV18
TGTGCCAGCTCACCTTCTGGACAGGGGGCGAATCAGCCCCAGCATTTT
CASSPSGQGANQPQHF
>NA|TRBJ2-2|TRBD2|TRBV7-2
TGTGCCAGCAGGGGGTTAGCGGGAGTCCGCGGGGAGCTGTTTTTT
CASRGLAGVRGELFF
>NA|TRBJ2-3|TRBD2|TRBV7-2
TGTGCCAGCAGCTTCTTAGCGGGGGGGTTCACAGATACGCAGTATTTT
CASSFLAGGFTDTQYF
>NA|TRBJ2-1|TRBD2|TRBV5-4
TGTGCCAGCAGCTTGGGAGCTAGCGGGAATTCCTACAATGAGCAGTTCTTC
CASSLGASGNSYNEQFF
>NA|TRBJ1-2|NA|TRBV5-4
TGTGCCAGCAAGAGGGGGATGGCGTTATATGGCTACACCTTC
CASKRGMALYGYTF
>few|TRBJ2-3|NA|TRBV10-3
TGTGCCTCCACAGCCAGAGGCACAGATACGCAGTATTTT
CASTARGTDTQYF
>NA|TRBJ1-2|NA|TRBV2
TGTGCCAGCAGGCTGGACAGCAACAACTATGGCTACACCTTC
CASRLDSNNYGYTF
>few|TRBJ2-5|NA|TRBV5-6
TGTGCCAGCAGCCCTACGGGGAGGACGGGCAAAGAGACCCAGTACTTC
CASSPTGRTGKETQYF
>NA|TRBJ2-1|NA|TRBV19
TGTGCCAGTAGTATAGGTAGCGGCGGCTCCTACAATGAGCAGTTCTTC
CASSIGSGGSYNEQFF
>few|TRBJ1-5|NA|TRBV5-4
TGTGCCAGCAGCTTGGACCTGACTGATCAGCCCCAGCATTTT
CASSLDLTDQPQHF
>few|TRBJ2-2|TRBD1|TRBV5-4
TGTGCCAGCAGCTTGTACGGGACAGGTCGCACCGGGGAGCTGTTTTTT
CASSLYGTGRTGELFF
>NA|TRBJ2-3|TRBD1|TRBV28
TGTGCCAGCACCCCCCCGGGACAGGGGGCAGATACGCAGTATTTT
CASTPPGQGADTQYF
>NA|TRBJ2-3|TRBD2|TRBV5-1
TGCGCCAGCAGCTTACTAGCGCCCACAGATACGCAGTATTTT
CASSLLAPTDTQYF
>few|TRBJ2-7|TRBD1|TRBV7-9
TGTGCCAGCAGCTCCGAGGGGACAGGGGACGAGCAGTACTTC
CASSSEGTGDEQYF
>few|TRBJ2-7|TRBD2|TRBV28
TGTGCCAGCAGTTTGAAGACTAGCGGGTCAGGCTACGAGCAGTACTTC
CASSLKTSGSGYEQYF
>NA|TRBJ2-1|TRBD2|TRBV28
TGTGCCAGCAGTTCGCCGGGACTAGCTGCATCCTACAATGAGCAGTTCTTC
CASSSPGLAASYNEQFF
>few|TRBJ2-1|TRBD2|TRBV2
TGTGCCAGCAGTGAAGCCGGGGGGACCTACAATGAGCAGTTCTTC
CASSEAGGTYNEQFF
>NA|TRBJ2-5|NA|TRBV7-2
TGTGCCAGCAGCTTCGGAAACAGGGAAAGAGAGACCCAGTACTTC
CASSFGNRERETQYF
>few|TRBJ2-5|TRBD1|TRBV5-1
TGCGCCAGCAGACGACAGGGGGACGAGACCCAGTACTTC
CASRRQGDETQYF
>NA|TRBJ1-1|NA|TRBV19
TGTGCCAGTATTCATGGCCCCCGGAACACTGAAGCTTTCTTT
CASIHGPRNTEAFF
>NA|TRBJ2-1|TRBD2|TRBV7-9
TGTGCCAGCAGCTATTATATAGCGGGCAATGAGCAGTTCTTC
CASSYYIAGNEQFF
>few|TRBJ2-3|TRBD1|TRBV7-2
TGTGCCAGCAGCTTAGCGCCTCGGACAGGGACAGATACGCAGTATTTT
CASSLAPRTGTDTQYF
>NA|TRBJ1-2|TRBD1|TRBV5-1
TGCGCCAGCAGCTTGACAGGGGGCGTGAACTATGGCTACACCTTC
CASSLTGGVNYGYTF
>NA|TRBJ2-4|TRBD1|TRBV4-2
TGTGCCAGCAGCCAAGAGGGACAGGGATTAGCCAAAAACATTCAGTACTTC
CASSQEGQGLAKNIQYF
>NA|TRBJ2-5|TRBD1|TRBV5-1
TGCGCCAGCAGCTTGAAACAGGGGGCGCGTCGGGAGACCCAGTACTTC
CASSLKQGARRETQYF
>once|TRBJ1-5|NA|TRBV19
TGTGCCACCGAAAGTCTAGACAGTACTCAGCCCCAGCATTTT
CATESLDSTQPQHF
>NA|TRBJ2-1|TRBD2|TRBV7-2
TGTGCCAGCAGCTTACCGTACGGGACTAGCGGGACCAATGAGCAGTTCTTC
CASSLPYGTSGTNEQFF
>few|TRBJ2-1|NA|TRBV6-5
TGTGCCACCCGAGGACTTCCGGGACATGGCGAGCAGTTCTTC
CATRGLPGHGEQFF
>NA|TRBJ1-1|NA|TRBV9
TGTGCCAGCAGCGTAGATCGGGACACTGAAGCTTTCTTT
CASSVDRDTEAFF
>NA|TRBJ1-1|NA|TRBV14
TGTGCCAGCAGCCATCTACAGGGAGGGCTGAACACTGAAGCTTTCTTT
CASSHLQGGLNTEAFF
>once|TRBJ2-2|TRBD1|TRBV2
TGTGCCAGCAGTCAGGGGGTTACCGGGGAGCTGTTTTTT
CASSQGVTGELFF